One and the same sample provided the 11 T cell receptor beta chains below, sequenced in a study of PD-L1 blockade in urothelial cancer. Time point defined: peripheral blood 6 weeks after treatment start. TCRdb's table, derived via immunoSEQ multiplex PCR, lists solely in-frame clones and lacks some. The sample carries some 110,000 clones, 80% to 95% recorded once. Specimen: PBMCs, collected around atezolizumab (anti-PD-L1) treatment. These receptors originate from a man aged 60-69 years with urothelial cancer.

This chain connects TRBV7-8 to TRBJ1-4; possibly TRBD1 for D (5 bases). Germline V gene data show CDR1 as SGHVS and CDR2 as FQNEAQ. This CDR3 contains 15 residues. Trimming removed 5 bases from V and 4 bases from J, with 14 bases in between. DNA of the CDR3: TGTGCCAGCAGCAAGCAACAGGCAGTTAATGAAAAACTGTTTTTT. The encoded protein is CASSKQQAVNEKLFF.

The V and J genes are TRBV5-1 and TRBJ2-5; 8 bases are shared with TRBD2. Germline V gene data show CDR1 as SGHRS and CDR2 as YFSETQ. The CDR3 length is 14 residues. The junction had 7 bases not matched to a gene; V was cut back by 4 bases and J by 5 bases. The CDR3 is CASSELLAEETQYF. CDR3 nucleotide sequence: TGCGCCAGCAGCGAACTACTAGCGGAGGAGACCCAGTACTTC.

The chain is built from TRBV23-1 and TRBJ1-5, with D unresolved. TRBV23-1 has ORF status, its function being uncertain. Trimming shortened V by 4 bases and J by 4 bases, and 17 bases separated the two germline ends. The CDR3 has 16 residues. DNA for the CDR3: TGCGCCAGCAGTCCCCCAGTGTCCTACTATAATCAGCCCCAGCATTTT. Translating gives CASSPPVSYYNQPQHF.

This clone is a singleton in its sample. The chain has TRBV29-1 and TRBJ2-1; 8 bases are a match to TRBD2. The CDR3 spans 16 residues. The V segment lost 0 bases and the J segment 7 bases; nucleotides outside the gene matches: 11. Germline-derived CDR1 and CDR2 are SQVTM and ANQGSEA. The CDR3 bases are TGCAGCGTTGAAGACACGGGGGGGCCGAATTGGAATGAGCAGTTCTTC. Translation: CSVEDTGGPNWNEQFF.

V and J are TRBV6-1 and TRBJ2-2; TRBD1 matches 8 bases. CDR3 size: 14 residues. Germline trimming cut 5 bases from V and 4 bases from J; bases unmatched to any gene: 3. Germline V CDR1 and CDR2: MNHNS, SASEGT. The CDR3 reads CASSPGGGTGELFF. CDR3 DNA: TGTGCCAGCAGTCCAGGGGGCGGCACCGGGGAGCTGTTTTTT.

This clone was counted a single time. This sequence joins TRBV6-6 and TRBJ2-1; 13 positions agree with TRBD2. CDR3 length: 15 residues. The V and J ends lost 5 bases and 9 bases, in that order; junction bases with no gene match: 7. Germline V gene sequence: CDR1 MNHNY, CDR2 SVGAGI (reference sequence). CDR3 nucleotide sequence: TGTGCCAGCAGTCCAACTAGCGGGGGGGCAGGTGAGCAGTTCTTC. Amino acid sequence: CASSPTSGGAGEQFF.

This clone was counted once. The chain has TRBV27 and TRBJ1-1; possible D gene TRBD1, 5 bases. CDR3 size: 16 residues. The germline CDR1 and CDR2 sequences are MNHEY and SMNVEV (reference sequence). With 4 bases removed from V and 0 bases from J, the gap between germline ends came to 15 bases. DNA for the CDR3: TGTGCCAGCAGTTCTGGGGCAGGGATCATGAACACTGAAGCTTTCTTT. Its protein is CASSSGAGIMNTEAFF.

The gene calls are TRBV4-2 and TRBJ1-3; maybe TRBD1 (5 bases). This CDR3 contains 15 residues. Germline loops: CDR1 LGHNA, CDR2 YNFKEQ. Between the trimmed V and J ends, which lost 0 bases and 3 bases, there was a span of 9 bases. The CDR3 spells CASSQDRGFGNTIYF. CDR3 DNA sequence: TGTGCCAGCAGCCAAGATAGGGGTTTTGGAAACACCATATATTTT.

This chain connects TRBV19 to TRBJ1-6; 7 bases agree with TRBD1. Germline V lookup: CDR1 LNHDA, CDR2 SQIVND (reference sequence). The CDR3 has 14 residues. V lost 3 bases and J lost 7; bases outside the gene matches: 3. In DNA form, the CDR3 reads TGTGCCAGTAGTATCCAGGGGGTGAATTCACCCCTCCACTTT. Its translation is CASSIQGVNSPLHF.

This clone was counted a single time. The rearrangement uses TRBV10-1 and TRBJ1-1, with 8 bases aligning to TRBD1. The CDR3 sequence is 13 residues long. The junction had 3 bases not matched to a gene; V was cut back by 5 bases and J by 4 bases. Germline assignment: CDR1 WNHNN and CDR2 SYGVQD (reference sequence). The CDR3 is CASSPTGATEAFF. For the CDR3, the DNA is TGCGCCAGCAGTCCGACAGGGGCCACTGAAGCTTTCTTT.

The rearrangement links TRBV29-1 to TRBJ1-4, with D hard to call. CDR3 length: 14 residues. Looked up from germline, CDR1 is SQVTM and CDR2 is ANQGSEA. V gave up 4 bases and J gave up 8 bases, with 17 bases separating them. The CDR3 loop is CSVGAGVEGEKLFF. The CDR3 coding sequence is TGCAGCGTTGGGGCCGGGGTCGAAGGCGAAAAACTGTTTTTT. The whole variable domain, remainder taken from reference TRBV29-1 and TRBJ1-4, is SAVISQKPSRDICQRGTSLTIQCQVDSQVTMMFWYRQQPGQSLTLIATANQGSEATYESGFVIDKFPISRPNLTFSTLTVSNMSPEDSSIYLCSVGAGVEGEKLFFGSGTQLSVL.